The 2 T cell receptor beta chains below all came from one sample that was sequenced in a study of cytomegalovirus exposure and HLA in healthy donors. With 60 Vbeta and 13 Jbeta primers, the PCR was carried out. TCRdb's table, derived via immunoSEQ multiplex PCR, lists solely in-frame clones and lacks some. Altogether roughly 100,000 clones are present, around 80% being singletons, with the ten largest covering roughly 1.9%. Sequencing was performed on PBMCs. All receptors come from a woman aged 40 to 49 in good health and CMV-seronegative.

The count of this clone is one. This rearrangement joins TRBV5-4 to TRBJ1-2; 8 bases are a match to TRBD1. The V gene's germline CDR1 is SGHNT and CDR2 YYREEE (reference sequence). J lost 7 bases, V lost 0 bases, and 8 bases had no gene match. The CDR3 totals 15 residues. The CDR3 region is CASSLGQGQRVGYTF. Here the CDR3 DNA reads TGTGCCAGCAGCTTGGGACAGGGGCAGAGAGTTGGCTACACCTTC.

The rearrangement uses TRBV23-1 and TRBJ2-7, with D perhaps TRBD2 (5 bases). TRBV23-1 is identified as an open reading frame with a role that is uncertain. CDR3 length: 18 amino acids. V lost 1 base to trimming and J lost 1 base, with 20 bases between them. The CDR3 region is CASSQFREPHPGSYEQYF. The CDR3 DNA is TGCGCCAGCAGTCAATTTAGGGAGCCCCACCCGGGATCCTACGAGCAGTACTTC.